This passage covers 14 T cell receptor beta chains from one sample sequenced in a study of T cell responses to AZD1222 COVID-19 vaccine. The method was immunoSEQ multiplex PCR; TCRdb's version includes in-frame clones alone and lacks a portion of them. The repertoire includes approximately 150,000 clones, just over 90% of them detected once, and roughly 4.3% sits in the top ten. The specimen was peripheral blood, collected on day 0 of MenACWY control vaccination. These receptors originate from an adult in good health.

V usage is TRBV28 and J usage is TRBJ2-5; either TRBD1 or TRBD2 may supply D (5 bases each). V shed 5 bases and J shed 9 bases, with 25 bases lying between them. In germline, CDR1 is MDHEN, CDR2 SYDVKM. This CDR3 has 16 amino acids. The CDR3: CASSAPGTAQRSAQYF. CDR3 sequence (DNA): TGTGCCAGCAGTGCACCCGGGACGGCACAAAGATCGGCCCAGTACTTC.

CDR3 sequence reads: CASRGMGEHEQYF. Here the CDR3 DNA reads TGTGCCAGCAGGGGAATGGGCGAGCACGAGCAGTACTTC. This chain uses TRBV14 with TRBJ2-7, with D unclear. Germline V gives CDR1 SGHDN, CDR2 FVKESK. The CDR3 is made up of 13 amino acids. V lost 6 bases and J lost 5, with 14 bases in between.

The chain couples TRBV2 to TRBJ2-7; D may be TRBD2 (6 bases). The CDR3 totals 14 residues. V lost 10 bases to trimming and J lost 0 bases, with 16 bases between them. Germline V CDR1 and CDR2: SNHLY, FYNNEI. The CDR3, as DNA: TGTGCCACCCTCCGCGGGGACTCCTCCTACGAGCAGTACTTC. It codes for CATLRGDSSYEQYF.

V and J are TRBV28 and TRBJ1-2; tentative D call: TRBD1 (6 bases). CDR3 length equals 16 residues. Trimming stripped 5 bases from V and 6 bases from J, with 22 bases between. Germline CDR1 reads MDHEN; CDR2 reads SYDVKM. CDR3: CASSRRDIPTGDGYTF. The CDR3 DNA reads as TGTGCCAGCAGTAGACGGGACATCCCGACGGGGGATGGCTACACCTTC.

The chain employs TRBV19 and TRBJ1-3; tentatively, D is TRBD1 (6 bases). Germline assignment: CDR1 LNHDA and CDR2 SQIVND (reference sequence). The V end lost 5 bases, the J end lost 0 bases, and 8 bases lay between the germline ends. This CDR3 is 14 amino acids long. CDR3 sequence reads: CASSVQGSGNTIYF. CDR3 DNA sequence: TGTGCCAGTAGTGTACAGGGCTCTGGAAACACCATATATTTT. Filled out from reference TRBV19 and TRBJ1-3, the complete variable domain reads DGGITQSPKYLFRKEGQNVTLSCEQNLNHDAMYWYRQDPGQGLRLIYYSQIVNDFQKGDIAEGYSVSREKKESFPLTVTSAQKNPTAFYLCASSVQGSGNTIYFGEGSWLTVV.

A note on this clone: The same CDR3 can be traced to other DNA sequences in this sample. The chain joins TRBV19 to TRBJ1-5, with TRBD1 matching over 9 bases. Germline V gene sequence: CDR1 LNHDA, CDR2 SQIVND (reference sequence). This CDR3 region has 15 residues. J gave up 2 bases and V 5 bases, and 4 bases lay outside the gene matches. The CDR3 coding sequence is TGTGCCAGTAGTCCGACAGGGGGGGGCAATCAGCCCCAGCATTTT. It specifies CASSPTGGGNQPQHF.

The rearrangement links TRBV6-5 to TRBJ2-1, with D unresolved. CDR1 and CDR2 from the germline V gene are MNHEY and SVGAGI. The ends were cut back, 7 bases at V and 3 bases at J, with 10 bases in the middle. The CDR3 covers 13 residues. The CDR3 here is CASKGQHYNEQFF. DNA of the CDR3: TGTGCCAGCAAAGGTCAGCACTACAATGAGCAGTTCTTC.

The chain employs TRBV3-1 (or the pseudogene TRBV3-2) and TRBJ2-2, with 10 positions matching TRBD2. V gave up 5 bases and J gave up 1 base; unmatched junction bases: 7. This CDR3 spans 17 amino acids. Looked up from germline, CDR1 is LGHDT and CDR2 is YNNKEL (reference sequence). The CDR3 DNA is TGTGCCAGCAGCGCGCCCCCTAGCGGGGGGAACACCGGGGAGCTGTTTTTT. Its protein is CASSAPPSGGNTGELFF.

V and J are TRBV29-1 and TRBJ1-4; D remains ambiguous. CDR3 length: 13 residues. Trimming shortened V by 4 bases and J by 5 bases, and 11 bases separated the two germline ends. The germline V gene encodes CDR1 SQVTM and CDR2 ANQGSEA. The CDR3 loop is CSVGLSPNEKLFF. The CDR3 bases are TGCAGCGTTGGGCTTTCCCCAAATGAAAAACTGTTTTTT.

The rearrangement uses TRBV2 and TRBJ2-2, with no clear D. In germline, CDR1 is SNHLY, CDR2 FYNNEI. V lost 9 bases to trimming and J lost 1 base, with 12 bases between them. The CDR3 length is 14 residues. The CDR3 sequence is CASKEARNTGELFF. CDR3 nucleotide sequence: TGTGCCAGTAAAGAGGCCCGGAACACCGGGGAGCTGTTTTTT.

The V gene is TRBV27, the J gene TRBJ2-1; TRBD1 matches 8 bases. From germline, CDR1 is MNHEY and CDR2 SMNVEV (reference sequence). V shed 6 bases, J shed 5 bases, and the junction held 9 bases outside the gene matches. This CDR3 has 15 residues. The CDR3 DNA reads TGTGCCAGCAGGCCAGGACAGGGCTTCCACAATGAGCAGTTCTTC. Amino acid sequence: CASRPGQGFHNEQFF.

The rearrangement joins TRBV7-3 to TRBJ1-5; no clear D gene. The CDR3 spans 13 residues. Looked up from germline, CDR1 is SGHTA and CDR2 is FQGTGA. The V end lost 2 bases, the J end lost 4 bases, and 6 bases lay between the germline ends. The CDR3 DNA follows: TGTGCCAGCAGCTTAGACGCTAATCAGCCCCAGCATTTT. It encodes CASSLDANQPQHF.

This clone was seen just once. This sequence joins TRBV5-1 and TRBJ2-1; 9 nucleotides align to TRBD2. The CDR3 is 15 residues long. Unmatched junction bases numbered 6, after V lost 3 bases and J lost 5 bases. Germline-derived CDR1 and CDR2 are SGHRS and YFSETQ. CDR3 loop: CASSSFLAGNNEQFF. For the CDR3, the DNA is TGCGCCAGCAGCTCGTTTCTAGCGGGAAACAATGAGCAGTTCTTC.

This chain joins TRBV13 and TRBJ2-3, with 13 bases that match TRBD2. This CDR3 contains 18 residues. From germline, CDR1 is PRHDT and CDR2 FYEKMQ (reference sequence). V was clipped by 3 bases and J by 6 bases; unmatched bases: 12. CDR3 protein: CASSFQRTSGGPLDTQYF. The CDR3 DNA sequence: TGTGCCAGCAGCTTCCAAAGGACTAGCGGGGGCCCTTTGGATACGCAGTATTTT.